This T cell receptor beta chain appears in the sequencing data of a study of T-cell memory formation after mild COVID-19. This clonotype was counted a few times. What it recognizes is unknown. TCRdb reanalysed the 5' RACE reads using MiXCR and keeps one entry per CDR3 protein. The sample consists of just over 300,000 distinct CDR3 sequences, roughly 19% of them appearing once. Study-wide results and caveats: In pre-infection memory, a portion of responding clones appeared, which suggested that cross-reactive memory joined.

The CDR3 has 15 amino acids. Per the germline V gene, CDR1 is LGHNA and CDR2 is YNFKEQ. Deletions cut 0 bases from V and 3 bases from J, with 10 bases between. The V and J genes are TRBV4-2 and TRBJ2-3; no clear D. The receptor was derived from a man between 18 and 29 years old who had mild COVID-19 (a few samples of this study predate the infection). Cell type and time point are not known. Sequencing input: PBMCs or a T cell subset sorted from them (not recorded which). Here the CDR3 DNA reads TGTGCCAGCAGCCAAGATGGCCTGGAGACAGATACGCAGTATTTT. Translation gives CASSQDGLETDTQYF.